This TCR beta chain was documented in a study of T-cell memory formation after mild COVID-19. Findings and limits, study-wide: Memory from before infection featured some responding clones, which suggests cross-reactive memory joined.

In the case of this clonotype: The target antigen is unknown. The germline gene is not matched at one end of the junction; a read error may be the cause.

This CDR3 is 16 amino acids long. Per the germline V gene, CDR1 is SGHNT and CDR2 is YYREEE (reference sequence). TCRdb fed the 5' RACE reads into MiXCR, producing one record per CDR3 protein. The data show a few hundred thousand distinct CDR3 sequences, with around 21% seen just once and under 15% held by the top ten. The sample taken for sequencing was PBMCs or a T cell subset sorted from them (not recorded which). The chain employs TRBV5-4 and TRBJ2-1; D may be TRBD2 (5 bases). The receptor was isolated from an adult woman who had mild COVID-19 (a few samples of this study predate the infection). Cell type and time point are not known. The DNA of the CDR3 is TGTGCCAGCAGTTTGGGTCTACTAGTCCCCACCAATGAGCAGTTCTTC. Translated: CASSLGLLVPTNEQFF.